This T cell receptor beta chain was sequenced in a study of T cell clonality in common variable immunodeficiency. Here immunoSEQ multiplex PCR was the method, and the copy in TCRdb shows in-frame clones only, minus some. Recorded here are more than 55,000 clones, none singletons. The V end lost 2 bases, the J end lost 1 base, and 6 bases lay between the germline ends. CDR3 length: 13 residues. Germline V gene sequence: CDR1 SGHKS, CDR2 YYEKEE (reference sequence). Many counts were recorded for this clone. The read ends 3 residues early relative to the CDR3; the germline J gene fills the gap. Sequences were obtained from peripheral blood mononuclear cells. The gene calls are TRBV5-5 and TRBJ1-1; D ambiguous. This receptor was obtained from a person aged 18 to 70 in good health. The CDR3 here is CASSFSGNTEAFF. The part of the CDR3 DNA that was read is TGTGCCAGCAGCTTTTCAGGGAACACTGAA.